The clone carrying this T cell receptor beta chain was detected a few times. Antigen unknown. Other DNA sequences from this sample encode an identical CDR3 as well. Assay used: immunoSEQ multiplex PCR; TCRdb lists only in-frame clones, some missing. The data contain 2,500,000 or so clones, over 85% of them seen just once; the ten biggest clones take up about 0.39%. Trimming removed 3 bases at V and 1 base at J, with 10 bases between. Germline V lookup: CDR1 SGDLS, CDR2 YYNGEE. This CDR3 region has 14 residues. The data are from a study of shared clonotypes between healthy human individuals. Study-wide results and caveats: Clonotypes which were not shared had lower generation probabilities than clonotypes that all four donors shared.

The chain links TRBV9 to TRBJ1-1; tentative D call: TRBD1 (6 bases). Material: naive CD4+ T cells from PBMCs. Subset given: CD45RA+ positively selected. The receptor was isolated from a man between 18 and 35 years old in good health. Some clones in this sample may be carry-over from other donors' samples. The CDR3 bases are TGTGCCAGCAGCGGACAGGTAGGGAACACTGAAGCTTTCTTT. It encodes CASSGQVGNTEAFF.